A selection of T cell receptor beta chains follows, all from one sample in a study of cytomegalovirus exposure and HLA in healthy donors. Sequencing used immunoSEQ multiplex PCR; TCRdb keeps in-frame clones, though not all of them. The sample lists 130,000 or so clones, around 80% seen once, with 1.5% in the top ten. Sequences were obtained from PBMCs. The receptors derive from a woman between 18 and 29 years old in good health and CMV-seronegative. Both conserved end residues are part of each CDR3. The D gene is left open where the match is weak. Clone size appears in some rows only: once, few, many, or a class for an expanded clone.

CSVGARSSGNAIYF | TGCAGCGTAGGGGCGAGGAGCTCTGGAAACGCCATATATTTT | - | TRBV29-1 | - | TRBJ1-3
CASSPQFPGSGANVLTF | TGTGCCAGCTCACCGCAATTTCCGGGGTCCGGGGCCAACGTCCTGACTTTC | - | TRBV18 | - | TRBJ2-6
CASSSPFRDRSYEQYF | TGTGCCAGCAGTTCCCCCTTCCGGGACAGATCCTACGAGCAGTACTTC | - | TRBV27 | TRBD1 | TRBJ2-7
CASSLEGWNEQFF | TGCGCCAGCAGCTTGGAGGGGTGGAATGAGCAGTTCTTC | - | TRBV5-1 | - | TRBJ2-1
CASGQGDTPGANVLTF | TGTGCCAGCGGACAGGGCGATACACCTGGGGCCAACGTCCTGACTTTC | - | TRBV27 | TRBD1 | TRBJ2-6
CASSLEREGGNEQFF | TGTGCCAGCAGCTTAGAACGGGAGGGAGGAAATGAGCAGTTCTTC | few | TRBV7-9 | TRBD2 | TRBJ2-1
CASSYSGGDTGELFF | TGTGCCAGCAGTTACTCTGGAGGGGACACCGGGGAGCTGTTTTTT | - | TRBV6-5 | - | TRBJ2-2
CASSQEDRGSYTF | TGCGCCAGCAGCCAAGAAGATAGGGGCAGCTACACCTTC | - | TRBV4-1 | - | TRBJ1-2
CASSEDRKYGYTF | TGTGCCAGCAGTGAAGACAGAAAATATGGCTACACCTTC | - | TRBV2 | - | TRBJ1-2
CASSLDTWNTEAFF | TGTGCCAGCAGCTTGGATACTTGGAACACTGAAGCTTTCTTT | - | TRBV5-5 | - | TRBJ1-1
CASSPSSSYEQYF | TGCGCCAGCAGTCCTTCGAGCTCCTACGAGCAGTACTTC | - | TRBV5-1 | - | TRBJ2-7
CASEQLEHNEQFF | TGTGCTAGTGAACAGTTGGAACACAATGAGCAGTTCTTC | - | TRBV12-5 | - | TRBJ2-1
CAWSAWSGYTDTQYF | TGTGCCTGGAGTGCGTGGAGCGGATACACAGATACGCAGTATTTT | once | TRBV30 | - | TRBJ2-3
CASSTRTGGNTEAFF | TGTGCCAGCAGTACACGAACAGGCGGGAACACTGAAGCTTTCTTT | few | TRBV6-1 | - | TRBJ1-1
CASTRAGQPQHF | TGTGCCAGTACCCGAGCGGGACAGCCCCAGCATTTT | once | TRBV19 | - | TRBJ1-5
CASSPLRGDGYTF | TGTGCCAGCAGCCCGCTCCGCGGTGATGGCTACACCTTC | - | TRBV4-2 | - | TRBJ1-2
CASSARDWENEQFF | TGTGCCAGCAGCGCCCGGGACTGGGAGAATGAGCAGTTCTTC | - | TRBV7-2 | - | TRBJ2-1
CASSYSTASGNEQFF | TGTGCCAGCAGTTACTCGACGGCTAGCGGGAACGAGCAGTTCTTC | once | TRBV6-6 | TRBD2 | TRBJ2-1
CASSSSELRETQYF | TGTGCCAGCAGCTCTAGCGAGTTGCGGGAGACCCAGTACTTC | few | TRBV7-2 | - | TRBJ2-5
CSVEQSGNTEAFF | TGCAGCGTTGAACAGTCAGGGAACACTGAAGCTTTCTTT | - | TRBV29-1 | - | TRBJ1-1
CAITERTRSSYNEQFF | TGTGCCATCACCGAGAGGACTCGTAGCTCCTACAATGAGCAGTTCTTC | - | TRBV10-3 | - | TRBJ2-1
CASSRRQREARENSYEQYF | TGTGCCAGCAGCAGGAGGCAGCGGGAGGCAAGGGAAAACTCCTACGAGCAGTACTTC | few | TRBV21-1 | - | TRBJ2-7
CASSYSYNQPQHF | TGTGCCAGCAGTTACTCCTATAATCAGCCCCAGCATTTT | - | TRBV6-5 | - | TRBJ1-5
CASRRTGNADTQYF | TGTGCCAGCAGACGGACGGGGAACGCAGATACGCAGTATTTT | - | TRBV6-5 | - | TRBJ2-3
CAWSVKGAGNTIYF | TGTGCCTGGAGTGTAAAGGGGGCTGGAAACACCATATATTTT | - | TRBV30 | - | TRBJ1-3
CASLPSRDRFTEQYF | TGTGCCAGCTTACCATCCAGGGACAGGTTCACGGAGCAGTACTTC | - | TRBV6-6 | TRBD1 | TRBJ2-7
CATRVGGGLYYEQYF | TGTGCCACCCGTGTCGGAGGCGGGTTGTACTACGAGCAGTACTTC | once | TRBV2 | - | TRBJ2-7
CASSPRQGEGEAFF | TGTGCCAGCTCACCGAGACAGGGGGAGGGTGAAGCTTTCTTT | - | TRBV18 | TRBD1 | TRBJ1-1
CASRPRGGQPQHF | TGTGCCAGCAGGCCCCGGGGTGGCCAGCCCCAGCATTTT | few | TRBV27 | - | TRBJ1-5
CAISNPPGTVWDEQYF | TGTGCCATCAGTAACCCCCCCGGGACAGTTTGGGACGAGCAGTACTTC | - | TRBV10-3 | TRBD1 | TRBJ2-7
CASSSAGTSAFF | TGTGCCAGCAGTTCAGCCGGGACTAGCGCGTTCTTC | - | TRBV27 | TRBD2 | TRBJ2-1
CASSSRDRDTEAFF | TGTGCCAGCAGCTCCCGGGACAGAGACACTGAAGCTTTCTTT | - | TRBV5-4 | TRBD1 | TRBJ1-1
CASSLAGAYGYTF | TGTGCCAGCAGCCTCGCAGGCGCCTATGGCTACACCTTC | - | TRBV6-6 | - | TRBJ1-2
CASSYSTSGSTGELFF | TGTGCCAGCAGTTACTCGACTAGCGGGAGCACCGGGGAGCTGTTTTTT | many | TRBV6-5 | TRBD2 | TRBJ2-2
CASRIPTGANYGYTF | TGTGCCAGCAGAATCCCGACAGGGGCGAACTATGGCTACACCTTC | - | TRBV6-5 | TRBD1 | TRBJ1-2
CAISESQTSGRGGSYNEQFF | TGTGCCATCAGTGAGTCGCAGACTAGCGGGAGAGGAGGATCCTACAATGAGCAGTTCTTC | - | TRBV10-3 | TRBD2 | TRBJ2-1
CTSSQSGDPYEQYF | TGCACCAGCAGCCAATCAGGGGACCCCTACGAGCAGTACTTC | - | TRBV1 | - | TRBJ2-7
CASSLNSVGGREQFF | TGTGCCAGCAGCCTAAACTCGGTAGGGGGCCGTGAGCAGTTCTTC | - | TRBV7-9 | TRBD1 | TRBJ2-1
CASSLSLAGGEDTQYF | TGCGCCAGCAGCTTGAGTTTAGCGGGAGGGGAAGATACGCAGTATTTT | few | TRBV5-1 | TRBD2 | TRBJ2-3
CASSRGLAGYNEQFF | TGCGCCAGCAGCCGGGGACTAGCGGGCTACAATGAGCAGTTCTTC | once | TRBV4-1 | TRBD2 | TRBJ2-1
CASSLAGQGEKLFF | TGTGCCAGCAGCTTGGCCGGTCAGGGTGAAAAACTGTTTTTT | - | TRBV5-4 | - | TRBJ1-4
CASRARSGSGNTIYF | TGTGCCAGCAGAGCCCGGTCGGGCTCTGGAAACACCATATATTTT | - | TRBV6-5 | - | TRBJ1-3
CASDILAGPSEQYF | TGTGCTTCGGACATCCTAGCGGGGCCCTCCGAGCAGTACTTC | once | TRBV30 | TRBD2 | TRBJ2-7
CAISESRVSSNQPQHF | TGTGCCATCAGTGAGTCCCGGGTATCTAGCAATCAGCCCCAGCATTTT | - | TRBV10-3 | - | TRBJ1-5
CASSLGQGGEQYF | TGTGCCAGCAGCTTAGGACAGGGGGGCGAGCAGTACTTC | - | TRBV7-9 | TRBD1 | TRBJ2-7
CASIFRGTGNTIYF | TGTGCCAGCATTTTCAGGGGGACTGGAAACACCATATATTTT | - | TRBV6-1 | TRBD1 | TRBJ1-3
CASSTDSDQPQHF | TGCGCCAGCAGCACTGACAGCGATCAGCCCCAGCATTTT | - | TRBV5-1 | - | TRBJ1-5
CASSVEAVSYNEQFF | TGTGCCAGCAGCGTAGAAGCGGTCTCCTACAATGAGCAGTTCTTC | - | TRBV9 | - | TRBJ2-1
CASSLGAARNEKLFF | TGTGCCAGCAGCTTGGGGGCAGCCAGAAATGAAAAACTGTTTTTT | - | TRBV5-6 | - | TRBJ1-4
CASSRTGDEQFF | TGTGCCAGCAGTCGCACAGGGGATGAGCAGTTCTTC | - | TRBV2 | TRBD1 | TRBJ2-1
CASSEGPATGELFF | TGTGCCAGCAGTGAGGGGCCGGCCACCGGGGAGCTGTTTTTT | - | TRBV6-4 | - | TRBJ2-2
CAWGQGEREQYF | TGTGCCTGGGGACAGGGAGAACGCGAGCAGTACTTC | few | TRBV30 | TRBD1 | TRBJ2-7
CATSNKAGLYEQYF | TGTGCCACCAGCAACAAGGCGGGACTCTACGAGCAGTACTTC | once | TRBV15 | - | TRBJ2-7
CASRWLAGIEEQFF | TGTGCCAGCAGATGGTTAGCGGGAATCGAAGAGCAGTTCTTC | - | TRBV2 | TRBD2 | TRBJ2-1
CASPGVDREDRADTQYF | TGTGCCAGCCCAGGGGTTGACCGGGAGGACAGAGCAGATACGCAGTATTTT | - | TRBV2 | - | TRBJ2-3
CASSGEGGYTEAFF | TGTGCCTCAAGTGGGGAGGGTGGTTACACTGAAGCTTTCTTT | - | TRBV5-4 | - | TRBJ1-1
CASRVAGGVIETQYF | TGCGCCAGCAGGGTAGCGGGAGGGGTTATTGAGACCCAGTACTTC | few | TRBV23-1 | TRBD2 | TRBJ2-5
CATSRDPGGNQPQHF | TGTGCCACCAGCAGAGACCCGGGAGGGAATCAGCCCCAGCATTTT | - | TRBV15 | - | TRBJ1-5
CASSLSGSSANYGYTF | TGTGCCAGCAGTTTATCGGGCTCTTCGGCTAACTATGGCTACACCTTC | - | TRBV27 | - | TRBJ1-2